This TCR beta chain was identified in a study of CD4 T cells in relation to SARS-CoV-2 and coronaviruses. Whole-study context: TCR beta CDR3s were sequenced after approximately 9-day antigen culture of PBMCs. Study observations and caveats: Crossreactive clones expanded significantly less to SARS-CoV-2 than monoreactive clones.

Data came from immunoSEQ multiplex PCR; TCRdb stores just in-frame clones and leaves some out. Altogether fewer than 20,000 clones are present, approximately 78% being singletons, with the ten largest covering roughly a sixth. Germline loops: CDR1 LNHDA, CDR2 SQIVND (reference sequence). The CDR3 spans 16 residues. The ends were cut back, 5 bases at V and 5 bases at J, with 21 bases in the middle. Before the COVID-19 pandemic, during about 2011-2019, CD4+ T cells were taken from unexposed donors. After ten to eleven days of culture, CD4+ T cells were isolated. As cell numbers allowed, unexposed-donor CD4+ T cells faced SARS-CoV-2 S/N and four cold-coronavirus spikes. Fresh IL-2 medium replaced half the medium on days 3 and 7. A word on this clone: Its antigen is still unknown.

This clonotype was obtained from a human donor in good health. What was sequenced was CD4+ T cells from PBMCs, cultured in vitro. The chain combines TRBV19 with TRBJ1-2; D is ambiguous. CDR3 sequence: CASSPTGYRDPYGYTF. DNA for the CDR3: TGTGCCAGTAGTCCAACCGGTTACCGGGATCCGTATGGCTACACCTTC.